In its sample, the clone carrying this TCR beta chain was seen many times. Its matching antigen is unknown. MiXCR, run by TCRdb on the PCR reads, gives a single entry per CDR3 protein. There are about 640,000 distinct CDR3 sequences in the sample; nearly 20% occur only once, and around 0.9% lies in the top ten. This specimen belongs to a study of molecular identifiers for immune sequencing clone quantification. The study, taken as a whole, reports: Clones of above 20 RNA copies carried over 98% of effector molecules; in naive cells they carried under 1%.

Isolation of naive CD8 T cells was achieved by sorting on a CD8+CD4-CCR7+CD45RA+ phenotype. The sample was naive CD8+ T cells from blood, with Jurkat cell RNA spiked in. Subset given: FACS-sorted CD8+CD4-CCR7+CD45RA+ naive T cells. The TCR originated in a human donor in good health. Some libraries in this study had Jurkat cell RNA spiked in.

CDR3 sequence reads: CSVVRWTGELFF. The CDR3 DNA follows: TGCAGCGTTGTTAGATGGACCGGGGAGCTGTTTTTT. The chain has TRBV29-1 and TRBJ2-2; D remains unclear. This CDR3 has 12 amino acids. In germline, CDR1 is SQVTM, CDR2 ANQGSEA. Trimming removed 4 bases from V and 5 bases from J, with 8 bases in between.